The rows below give T cell receptor beta chains drawn from one sample of a study of cytomegalovirus exposure and HLA in healthy donors. Measured with immunoSEQ multiplex PCR; TCRdb has only the in-frame clones, and not every one. The table lists 88,000 or so clones, 62% of them singletons. Input material: PBMCs. Receptors were obtained from a male donor in good health and CMV-seropositive. Both conserved end residues are part of each CDR3. The D gene is left open where the match is weak. Clone size is given for some rows only: seen once, a few or many times, or a class if the clone is expanded.

>TRBV7-9|TRBD1|few|TRBJ2-6
TGTGCCAGCAGCCCCGGGACAGGGGAGTCTGGGGCCAACGTCCTGACTTTC
CASSPGTGESGANVLTF
>TRBV7-8|NA|NA|TRBJ2-2
TGTGCCAGCAGCTTTTATCCCGACGGGTCCACCGGGGAGCTGTTTTTT
CASSFYPDGSTGELFF
>TRBV19|NA|few|TRBJ2-1
TGTGCCAGTAGTCGTAGCGGAGACTACAATGAGCAGTTCTTC
CASSRSGDYNEQFF
>TRBV7-6|TRBD1|NA|TRBJ2-7
TGTGCCAGCAGCTTAGCCGGGACAGGAGAGTACGAGCAGTACTTC
CASSLAGTGEYEQYF
>TRBV19|NA|NA|TRBJ1-5
TGTGCAGTAGGGGCAGGGGCACAGCCCCAGCATTTT
CAVGAGAQPQHF
>TRBV27|TRBD2|NA|TRBJ2-3
TGTGCCAGCAGTACCTCGACTAGCCCTAGCACAGATACGCAGTATTTT
CASSTSTSPSTDTQYF
>TRBV9|NA|NA|TRBJ1-5
TGTGCCAGCAGCGTAGGCTTGGGGGGGGATCAGCCCCAGCATTTT
CASSVGLGGDQPQHF
>TRBV19|NA|NA|TRBJ1-5
TGTGCCAGTAGTATAGGGGGGGGTCAGCCCCAGCATTTT
CASSIGGGQPQHF
>TRBV11-2|TRBD1|NA|TRBJ1-2
TGTGCCAGCAGCTCCGGACAGGGGAATGGCTACACCTTC
CASSSGQGNGYTF
>TRBV7-2|NA|NA|TRBJ1-5
TGTGCCAGCAGCTTGGGACGGGGGGAAAATCAGCCCCAGCATTTT
CASSLGRGENQPQHF
>TRBV6-5|NA|NA|TRBJ1-1
TGTGCCAGCAGTTCCCTGTTGACACCTGAAGCTTTCTTT
CASSSLLTPEAFF
>TRBV4-1|TRBD2|once|TRBJ2-1
TGCGCCAGCAGCCGAAGCACTAGCGGGGGGGCCGATGAGCAGTTCTTC
CASSRSTSGGADEQFF
>TRBV28|NA|NA|TRBJ1-4
TGTGCCAGCAGGGGGGCGGCTAATGAAAAACTGTTTTTT
CASRGAANEKLFF
>TRBV7-9|TRBD2|few|TRBJ2-3
TGTGCCAGCAGCTCTGAGACCGGGACTAGGCCGGATACGCAGTATTTT
CASSSETGTRPDTQYF
>TRBV18|NA|NA|TRBJ2-4
TGTGCCAGCTCACCAGAACAGGGAAACATTCAGTACTTC
CASSPEQGNIQYF
>TRBV7-3|NA|NA|TRBJ2-3
TGTGCCAGCAGCTTTACAGAAAGCACAGATACGCAGTATTTT
CASSFTESTDTQYF
>TRBV11-3|TRBD1|NA|TRBJ2-2
TGTGCCAGCAGTTCCACGACAGGGACGGGCACCGGGGAGCTGTTTTTT
CASSSTTGTGTGELFF
>TRBV11-2|TRBD2|NA|TRBJ2-1
TGTGCCAGCAGCGCCAGACTAGCGGCCATCTACAATGAGCAGTTCTTC
CASSARLAAIYNEQFF
>TRBV4-3|NA|NA|TRBJ2-7
TGCGCCAGCAGCCAACCACCGGGACATCTGTTGCCCAGCTCCTACGAGCAGTACTTC
CASSQPPGHLLPSSYEQYF
>TRBV27|NA|NA|TRBJ1-2
TGTGCCAGCAGTGTGACAGTTAACTATGGCTACACCTTC
CASSVTVNYGYTF
>TRBV7-6|TRBD1|few|TRBJ2-7
TGTGCCAGCAGCTCGACAGGGGGCGAGCAGTACTTC
CASSSTGGEQYF
>TRBV6-1|TRBD1|once|TRBJ2-5
TGTGCCAGCAGTGAAAGGTGGGACAGTCCTTATTACTTC
CASSERWDSPYYF
>TRBV30|NA|NA|TRBJ1-1
TGTGCCTGGAGTGTAAGGAGGACAGCGAACACTGAAGCTTTCTTT
CAWSVRRTANTEAFF
>TRBV27|TRBD1|NA|TRBJ2-2
TGTGCCAGCAGCCCGGGACAGAGTGGGAACGGGGAGCTGTTTTTT
CASSPGQSGNGELFF
>TRBV5-4|NA|NA|TRBJ2-4
TGTGCCAGCAGCTTTTATAGCGACCGAGCCAAAAACATTCAGTACTTC
CASSFYSDRAKNIQYF
>TRBV10-3|NA|NA|TRBJ1-6
TGTGCCATCAGTGAGTCGGTGGGGCAGGGTAATTCACCCCTCCACTTT
CAISESVGQGNSPLHF
>TRBV11-3|NA|NA|TRBJ2-7
TGTGCCAGCAGCCCTAGAGGGGGACCGACCGCCGGCGGCTACGAGCAGTACTTC
CASSPRGGPTAGGYEQYF